These T cell receptor beta chains were read from a single sample in a study of T cells after yellow fever vaccination. MiXCR, applied by TCRdb to the 5' RACE reads, yields one record per CDR3 protein. Of 400,000 to 450,000 distinct CDR3 sequences in the sample, roughly 20% were seen once. Source: PBMCs, taken before the yellow fever booster vaccination. The source is a young man who received the YFV17D yellow fever vaccine. CDR3s include the opening cysteine and the closing phenylalanine or tryptophan. The order of the fields is J gene, V gene, clone size, D gene, CDR3 protein, CDR3 DNA. D genes are given only for firm matches. Size is omitted from some rows. Given values are once, few, many or a class for expanded clones.

TRBJ1-5 TRBV5-1 . TRBD1 CASSLDPGQYQPQHF TGCGCCAGCAGCTTGGACCCGGGACAGTACCAGCCCCAGCATTTT
TRBJ1-1 TRBV6-6 few . CASSRWGEGENTEAFF TGTGCCAGCAGCCGATGGGGGGAGGGTGAGAACACTGAAGCTTTCTTT
TRBJ1-5 TRBV7-2 few TRBD1 CASTDRRGNQPQHF TGTGCCAGCACGGACAGGCGGGGCAATCAGCCCCAGCATTTT
TRBJ2-3 TRBV6-2/TRBV6-3 few TRBD2 CASDLSGTTDTQYF TGTGCCAGCGACCTAAGCGGGACTACAGATACGCAGTATTTT
TRBJ1-2 TRBV5-5 few . CASSLIGYGYTF TGTGCCAGCAGCTTAATAGGTTATGGCTACACCTTC
TRBJ2-5 TRBV12-3/TRBV12-4 . . CASSLWGLETQYF TGTGCCAGCAGTTTATGGGGGTTGGAGACCCAGTACTTC
TRBJ1-5 TRBV6-1 few . CASSEGARNQPQHF TGTGCCAGCAGTGAGGGGGCGCGTAATCAGCCCCAGCATTTT
TRBJ2-4 TRBV4-1 . . CASSHWGRTQYF TGCGCCAGCAGCCATTGGGGAAGGACTCAGTACTTC
TRBJ2-4 TRBV6-4 . . CASSDSNPPRRVENIQYF TGTGCCAGCAGTGACTCTAATCCCCCCCGCAGGGTGGAAAACATTCAGTACTTC
TRBJ1-1 TRBV6-6 . . CASSEGGRTEAFF TGTGCCAGCAGTGAGGGTGGCCGCACTGAAGCTTTCTTT
TRBJ2-1 TRBV5-1 few . CASSMHLATPNNEQFF TGCGCCAGCAGCATGCACCTAGCGACTCCTAACAATGAGCAGTTCTTC
TRBJ2-7 TRBV20-1 few . CSARGGAEYEQYF TGCAGTGCTAGAGGCGGGGCTGAATACGAGCAGTACTTC
TRBJ1-6 TRBV10-3 . . CAISPGDQIGSYNSPLHF TGTGCCATCAGCCCTGGGGACCAAATCGGCTCCTATAATTCACCCCTCCACTTT
TRBJ2-3 TRBV7-9 . . CASSFLHRDDTDTQYF TGTGCCAGCAGCTTTTTGCATCGGGATGACACAGATACGCAGTATTTT
TRBJ1-2 TRBV11-2 . . CASSLAHYQGRETWGYTF TGTGCCAGCAGCTTAGCACATTATCAGGGACGCGAAACGTGGGGCTACACCTTC
TRBJ2-2 TRBV4-1 few . CASSQAGNTGELFF TGCGCCAGCAGCCAAGCCGGGAACACCGGGGAGCTGTTTTTT
TRBJ1-2 TRBV27 few TRBD1 CASRPGQGMGGYTF TGTGCCAGCAGGCCGGGACAGGGGATGGGAGGCTACACCTTC
TRBJ2-1 TRBV29-1 . . CSVAESLGNEQFF TGCAGCGTTGCGGAATCCCTAGGCAATGAGCAGTTCTTC
TRBJ1-1 TRBV12-3/TRBV12-4 few . CASSLWRGMNTEAFF TGTGCCAGCAGTTTGTGGCGGGGAATGAACACTGAAGCTTTCTTT
TRBJ2-1 TRBV4-3 few . CASSQDGGGGEQFF TGCGCCAGCAGCCAAGATGGTGGGGGTGGCGAGCAGTTCTTC
TRBJ1-2 TRBV7-2 . TRBD1 CASSLPKGQGAHGYTF TGTGCCAGCAGCTTACCGAAGGGACAGGGAGCCCATGGCTACACCTTC
TRBJ2-3 TRBV20-1 . TRBD2 CSARVAGRTDTQYF TGCAGTGCTAGAGTAGCGGGGCGCACAGATACGCAGTATTTT
TRBJ1-4 TRBV6-5 few . CASSYSNTGPATNEKLFF TGTGCCAGCAGTTACTCAAATACTGGGCCGGCAACTAATGAAAAACTGTTTTTT
TRBJ1-6 TRBV10-3 . . CAISESGSVTPLHF TGTGCCATCAGTGAGTCTGGCAGCGTAACACCCCTCCACTTT
TRBJ2-1 TRBV3-1 . . CASSHSDRYNEQFF TGTGCCAGCAGCCACAGCGACCGCTACAATGAGCAGTTCTTC
TRBJ1-2 TRBV6-6 few . CASSYLTDDGGYTF TGTGCCAGCAGTTACTTGACGGACGACGGCGGCTACACCTTC
TRBJ1-1 TRBV7-9 few . CASSKDASSPAFF TGTGCCAGCAGCAAGGACGCGTCCTCTCCGGCTTTCTTT
TRBJ2-3 TRBV18 . . CASSPEAATSTDTQYF TGTGCCAGCTCACCTGAGGCAGCTACTAGCACAGATACGCAGTATTTT
TRBJ2-5 TRBV7-9 few . CASNLGRTQETQYF TGTGCCAGCAACTTGGGGAGGACCCAAGAGACCCAGTACTTC
TRBJ2-1 TRBV7-9 . TRBD2 CASRILAPNEQFF TGTGCCAGCAGGATACTAGCGCCCAATGAGCAGTTCTTC
TRBJ2-3 TRBV5-1 . TRBD1 CASSSQGAFTDTQYF TGCGCCAGCAGCTCACAGGGGGCGTTCACAGATACGCAGTATTTT
TRBJ2-7 TRBV20-1 . TRBD1 CSARGGQGGISPYEQYF TGCAGTGCTAGAGGGGGACAGGGAGGTATATCCCCCTACGAGCAGTACTTC
TRBJ2-3 TRBV12-5 once . CASGLTQTETDTQYF TGTGCTAGTGGTTTGACCCAAACAGAAACAGATACGCAGTATTTT
TRBJ2-1 TRBV6-2/TRBV6-3 once TRBD1 CASSFPRGPLYEQFF TGTGCCAGCAGTTTCCCGAGGGGGCCCCTCTATGAGCAGTTCTTC